These 19 T cell receptor beta chains were all obtained from the same sample, sequenced in a study of cytomegalovirus exposure and HLA in healthy donors. This PCR relied on a set of 60 Vbeta primers and 13 Jbeta primers. The table came from immunoSEQ multiplex PCR; TCRdb's copy has only in-frame clones and leaves some out. The repertoire consists of some 80,000 clones, with 65% to 85% occurring once and the leading ten covering around 3.4%. Source material: PBMCs. These receptor sequences come from a man between 50 and 59 years old in good health and CMV-seronegative.

The table lists this clone with a few counts. The chain has TRBV6-5 and TRBJ1-2; no firm D call. Trimming removed 6 bases from V and 8 bases from J, with 13 bases in between. Germline-derived CDR1 and CDR2 are MNHEY and SVGAGI. The CDR3 loop spans 12 amino acids. The CDR3 loop reads CASSPAGWGYTF. In DNA, the CDR3 is TGTGCCAGCAGCCCCGCGGGTTGGGGCTACACCTTC.

The genes are TRBV7-8 and TRBJ2-7; 13 bases agree with TRBD2. Germline values: CDR1 SGHVS, CDR2 FQNEAQ. V lost 5 bases, J lost 0 bases, and 7 bases stayed unmatched. This CDR3 contains 17 residues. Written as DNA, the CDR3 is TGTGCCAGCAGCCCCCGACTAGCGGGGGGCAGCTCCTACGAGCAGTACTTC. Protein: CASSPRLAGGSSYEQYF.

The chain employs TRBV4-1 and TRBJ1-1; 9 nucleotides line up with TRBD1. The CDR3 has 15 amino acids. V dropped 3 bases and J dropped 4; count of bases not matched to a gene: 6. CDR1 MGHRA and CDR2 YSYEKL come from the germline V gene. DNA of the CDR3: TGCGCCAGCAGCCACCCCGGACAGGGGAGCACTGAAGCTTTCTTT. It is translated as CASSHPGQGSTEAFF.

The chain couples TRBV7-9 to TRBJ2-7; TRBD1 matches at 11 bases. The CDR3 consists of 15 residues. V was pared by 3 bases and J by 6 bases, with 7 bases of the junction left unmatched. Germline V gene data show CDR1 as SEHNR and CDR2 as FQNEAQ (reference sequence). In nucleotides, the CDR3 is TGTGCCAGCAGCTTCGGTCTAGGACAGGGGGCCGAGCAGTACTTC. It encodes CASSFGLGQGAEQYF.

This clone was observed a single time. The V and J genes are TRBV18 and TRBJ1-1; tentatively, D is TRBD1 (6 bases). V dropped 3 bases and J dropped 3 bases, with 11 bases sitting between them. Germline V lookup: CDR1 KGHSH, CDR2 LQKENI. This CDR3 spans 14 amino acids. The chain's CDR3 is CASSPEGGYTEAFF. In DNA, the CDR3 is TGTGCCAGCTCACCCGAGGGGGGGTACACTGAAGCTTTCTTT.

The rearrangement uses TRBV4-2 and TRBJ2-5; 7 nucleotides line up with TRBD2. Germline CDR1 LGHNA, CDR2 YNFKEQ. This CDR3 comprises 17 residues. After removal of 0 bases from V and 5 bases from J, the junction contained 12 bases not matched to a gene. The CDR3 loop reads CASSQDPVGEGFETQYF. DNA of the CDR3: TGTGCCAGCAGCCAAGATCCCGTCGGGGAGGGTTTTGAGACCCAGTACTTC.

The chain employs TRBV18 and TRBJ2-7, with 7 bases identical to TRBD1. CDR1 and CDR2 from the germline V gene are KGHSH and LQKENI. The CDR3 is made up of 16 amino acids. After removal of 2 bases from V and 7 bases from J, the junction contained 14 bases not matched to a gene. The CDR3 spells CASSPSIGQVTREQYF. CDR3 DNA sequence: TGTGCCAGCTCACCATCAATTGGACAGGTGACGAGGGAGCAGTACTTC.

CDR3 sequence: CASSQCRDRVYEQYF. CDR3 DNA sequence: TGCGCCAGCAGCCAGTGCCGGGACAGGGTCTACGAGCAGTACTTC. The chain is built from TRBV4-3 and TRBJ2-7; 9 bases match TRBD1. J gave up 3 bases and V 3 bases, and 6 bases lay outside the gene matches. This CDR3 has 15 residues. CDR1 and CDR2 (germline): LGHNA, YSLEER.

The chain uses TRBV7-9 and TRBJ1-2, with D possibly matching TRBD1 (6 bases). V was shortened by 2 bases and J by 6 bases, with 10 bases between the two germline ends. The CDR3 extends over 13 amino acids. Germline V gives CDR1 SEHNR, CDR2 FQNEAQ (reference sequence). The CDR3 DNA is TGTGCCAGCAGCTTAAAGACAGGCCATGGCTACACCTTC. It yields the protein CASSLKTGHGYTF.

The chain links TRBV5-1 to TRBJ2-1, with TRBD1 matching 9 bases. This CDR3 has 15 residues. Germline V CDR1 and CDR2: SGHRS, YFSETQ. The V gene end was trimmed by 0 bases and the J gene end by 7 bases; junction bases not matched to a gene: 5. DNA of the CDR3: TGCGCCAGCAGCTTGGCCGCGGGACAGGGTAATGAGCAGTTCTTC. As protein: CASSLAAGQGNEQFF.

The genes are TRBV7-9 and TRBJ2-7, with D possibly matching TRBD2 (6 bases). The ends were cut back, 3 bases at V and 2 bases at J, with 8 bases in the middle. Germline assignment: CDR1 SEHNR and CDR2 FQNEAQ (reference sequence). The CDR3 consists of 13 residues. CDR3 in DNA: TGTGCCAGCAGCTTGGGCGGGACCTACGAGCAGTACTTC. Translating gives CASSLGGTYEQYF. Looking up the rest from reference TRBV7-9 and TRBJ2-7 gives the full variable domain: DTGVSQNPRHKITKRGQNVTFRCDPISEHNRLYWYRQTLGQGPEFLTYFQNEAQLEKSRLLSDRFSAERPKGSFSTLEIQRTEQGDSAMYLCASSLGGTYEQYFGPGTRLTVT.

J is TRBJ1-1 and V is TRBV28; D unclear. V lost 5 bases to trimming and J lost 7 bases, with 11 bases between them. CDR3 length: 12 amino acids. The germline gives CDR1 MDHEN, CDR2 SYDVKM. The CDR3 sequence: CASSRTAIEAFF. CDR3 DNA: TGTGCCAGCAGTCGAACCGCGATTGAAGCTTTCTTT. The variable domain in full, completed from reference TRBV28 and TRBJ1-1, reads DVKVTQSSRYLVKRTGEKVFLECVQDMDHENMFWYRQDPGLGLRLIYFSYDVKMKEKGDIPEGYSVSREKKERFSLILESASTNQTSMYLCASSRTAIEAFFGQGTRLTVV.

The gene calls are TRBV2 and TRBJ1-4; D not certain. The V gene lost 1 base and the J gene lost 6 bases, with 12 bases spanning the gap. Germline V gene data show CDR1 as SNHLY and CDR2 as FYNNEI. CDR3 length: 15 amino acids. The DNA of the CDR3 is TGTGCCAGCAGTGAAGAAAGAGGGAAGTATGAAAAACTGTTTTTT. Amino acid sequence: CASSEERGKYEKLFF. Using reference TRBV2 and TRBJ1-4 for the parts outside the CDR3, the full variable domain is EPEVTQTPSHQVTQMGQEVILRCVPISNHLYFYWYRQILGQKVEFLVSFYNNEISEKSEIFDDQFSVERPDGSNFTLKIRSTKLEDSAMYFCASSEERGKYEKLFFGSGTQLSVL.

The J gene is TRBJ1-2, the V gene TRBV5-1, with TRBD1 identical over 9 bases. Germline values: CDR1 SGHRS, CDR2 YFSETQ. The ends lost 8 bases at V and 2 bases at J; junction bases unmatched: 16. The CDR3 is 17 amino acids. This CDR3 reads CASHTGTGIVKNYGYTF. CDR3 DNA sequence: TGCGCCAGTCACACCGGGACAGGGATCGTTAAGAACTATGGCTACACCTTC.

As regards this clone: The junction does not match germline at one end; this may be a read error. The rearrangement uses TRBV5-1 and TRBJ1-5, with no clear D. In germline, CDR1 is SGHRS, CDR2 YFSETQ. This CDR3 is 14 amino acids long. This CDR3 is CASSLDLLWAPLIF. The CDR3 nucleotides read TGCGCCAGCAGCTTGGACCTCCTTTGGGCCCCGTTAATTTTT.

The chain carries TRBV18 and TRBJ2-5; 8 bases align to TRBD2. CDR1 is KGHSH, CDR2 LQKENI, per germline. The CDR3 has 15 amino acids. V shed 5 bases and J 5 bases; nucleotides not matched to a gene: 10. This chain's CDR3 is CASSAAGTSPETQYF. CDR3 in DNA: TGTGCCAGCTCAGCTGCCGGGACTAGTCCTGAGACCCAGTACTTC.

The rearrangement links TRBV30 to TRBJ2-2, with TRBD1 identical over 8 bases. Germline assignment: CDR1 GTSNPN and CDR2 SVGIG (reference sequence). V shed 7 bases, J shed 2 bases, and the junction held 9 bases outside the gene matches. The length of the CDR3 is 15 residues. CDR3 loop: CALKIRGLNTGELFF. The CDR3 nucleotides are TGTGCCTTGAAAATCAGGGGGCTAAACACCGGGGAGCTGTTTTTT.

This clone was seen only once. The chain is built from TRBV27 and TRBJ1-5, with 8 bases matching TRBD1. V shed 6 bases and J 7 bases; nucleotides not matched to a gene: 11. The V gene's germline CDR1 is MNHEY and CDR2 SMNVEV (reference sequence). This CDR3 has 15 amino acids. CDR3 nucleotide sequence: TGTGCCAGCAGGCTAGGGACAGGTTGGGAACAGCCCCAGCATTTT. This translates into CASRLGTGWEQPQHF.

The rearrangement uses TRBV18 and TRBJ2-5; the D gene is possibly TRBD1 (6 bases). V was shortened by 2 bases and J by 1 base, with 14 bases between the two germline ends. Per the germline V gene, CDR1 is KGHSH and CDR2 is LQKENI. The CDR3 covers 16 residues. The CDR3: CASSPIHGQLQETQYF. The CDR3 DNA reads as TGTGCCAGCTCACCAATCCACGGACAGCTCCAAGAGACCCAGTACTTC.